This T cell receptor (beta chain) was documented in a study of blood T cell repertoires in COVID-19. Background on the study: T cells, B-cell-depleted T cells, or PBMCs supplied cDNA or gDNA.

The ends were cut back, 12 bases at V and 0 bases at J, with 20 bases in the middle. The CDR3 is 15 amino acids. Per the germline V gene, CDR1 is KGHDR and CDR2 is SFDVKD. Original data processing: Counts of nucleated cells, estimated from reference gene primer amplification, were obtained. Only in-frame clones appear in the TCRdb table, and some are missing; sequencing was by immunoSEQ multiplex PCR. The V and J calls and clone size are taken from that table; D and trimming were inferred from the DNA. Among some 38,000 clones listed, 78% were seen once. V usage is TRBV24-1 and J usage is TRBJ2-7; TRBD1 might be the D (6 bases). Specimen: peripheral blood. The origin of this receptor is a man in his sixties or seventies with acute or convalescent COVID-19. The CDR3 DNA follows: TGTGCCCCCAAAAGTCAGGGGACGGACTCCTACGAGCAGTACTTC. This encodes CAPKSQGTDSYEQYF.